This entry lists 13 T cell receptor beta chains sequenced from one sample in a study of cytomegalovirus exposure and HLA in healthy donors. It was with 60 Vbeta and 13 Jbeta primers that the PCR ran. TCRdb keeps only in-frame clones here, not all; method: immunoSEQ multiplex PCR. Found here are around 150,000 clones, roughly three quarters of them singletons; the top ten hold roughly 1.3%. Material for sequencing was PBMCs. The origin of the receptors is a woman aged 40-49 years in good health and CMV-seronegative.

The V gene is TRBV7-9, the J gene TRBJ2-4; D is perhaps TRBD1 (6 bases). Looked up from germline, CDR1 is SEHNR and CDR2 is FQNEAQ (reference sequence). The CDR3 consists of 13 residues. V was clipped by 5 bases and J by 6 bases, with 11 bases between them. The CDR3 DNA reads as TGTGCCAGCAGCCCCCAGGGGACAAACATTCAGTACTTC. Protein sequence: CASSPQGTNIQYF.

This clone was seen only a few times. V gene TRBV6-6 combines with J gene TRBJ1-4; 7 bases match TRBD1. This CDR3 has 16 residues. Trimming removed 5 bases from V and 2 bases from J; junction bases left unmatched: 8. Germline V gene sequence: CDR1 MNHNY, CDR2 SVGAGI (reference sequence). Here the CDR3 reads CASSPRQGVTNEKLFF. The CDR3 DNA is TGTGCCAGCAGTCCGCGACAGGGAGTGACTAATGAAAAACTGTTTTTT.

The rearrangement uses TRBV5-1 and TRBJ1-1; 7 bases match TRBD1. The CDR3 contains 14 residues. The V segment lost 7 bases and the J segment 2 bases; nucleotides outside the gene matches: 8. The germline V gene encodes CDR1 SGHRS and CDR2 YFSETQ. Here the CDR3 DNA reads TGCGCCAGCGGCCGAGGGGGCGCCAACACTGAAGCTTTCTTT. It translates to CASGRGGANTEAFF.

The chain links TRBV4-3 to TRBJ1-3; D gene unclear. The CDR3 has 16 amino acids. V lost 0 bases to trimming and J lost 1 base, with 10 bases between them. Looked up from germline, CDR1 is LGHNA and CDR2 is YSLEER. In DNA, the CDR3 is TGCGCCAGCAGCCAAGATCAAGACATTTCTGGAAACACCATATATTTT. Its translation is CASSQDQDISGNTIYF.

This chain's CDR3 is CASSRSGGSYEQYF. The CDR3 DNA is TGTGCCAGCAGCCGTTCAGGGGGGTCCTACGAGCAGTACTTC. V is TRBV27 and J is TRBJ2-7, with a tentative D call TRBD1 (7 bases). Trimming cost V 6 bases and J 1 base, with 13 bases left between them. Per germline, CDR1 MNHEY and CDR2 SMNVEV (reference sequence). The CDR3 is 14 amino acids.

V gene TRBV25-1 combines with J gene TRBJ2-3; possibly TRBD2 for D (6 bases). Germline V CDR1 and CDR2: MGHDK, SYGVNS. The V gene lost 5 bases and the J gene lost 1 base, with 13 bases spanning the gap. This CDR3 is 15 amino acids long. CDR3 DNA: TGTGCCAGCAGTATCTTCGGAGGGGGCACAGATACGCAGTATTTT. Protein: CASSIFGGGTDTQYF.

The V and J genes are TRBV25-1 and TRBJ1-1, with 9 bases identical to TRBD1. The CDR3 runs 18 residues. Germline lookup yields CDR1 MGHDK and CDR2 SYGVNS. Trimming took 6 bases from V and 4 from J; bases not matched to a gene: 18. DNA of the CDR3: TGTGCCAGCAGATCGGACAGGGGTTTTACTACCGGCGGCACTGAAGCTTTCTTT. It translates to CASRSDRGFTTGGTEAFF.

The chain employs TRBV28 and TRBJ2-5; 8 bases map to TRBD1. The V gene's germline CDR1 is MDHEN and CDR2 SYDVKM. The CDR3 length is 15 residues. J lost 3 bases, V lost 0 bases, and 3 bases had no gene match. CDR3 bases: TGTGCCAGCAGTTTATGGGACAGGGTAGAAGAGACCCAGTACTTC. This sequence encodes CASSLWDRVEETQYF.

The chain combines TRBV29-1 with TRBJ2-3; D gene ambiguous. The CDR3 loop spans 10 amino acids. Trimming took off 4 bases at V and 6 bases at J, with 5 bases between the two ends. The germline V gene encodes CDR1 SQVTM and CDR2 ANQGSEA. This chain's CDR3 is CSVGADTQYF. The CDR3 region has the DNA TGCAGCGTTGGGGCCGATACGCAGTATTTT.

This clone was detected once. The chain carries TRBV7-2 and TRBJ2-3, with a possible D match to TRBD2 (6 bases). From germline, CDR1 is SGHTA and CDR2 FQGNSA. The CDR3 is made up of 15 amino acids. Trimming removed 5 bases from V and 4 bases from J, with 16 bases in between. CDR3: CASSLMGGRADTQYF. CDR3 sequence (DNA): TGTGCCAGCAGCCTAATGGGGGGAAGGGCAGATACGCAGTATTTT.

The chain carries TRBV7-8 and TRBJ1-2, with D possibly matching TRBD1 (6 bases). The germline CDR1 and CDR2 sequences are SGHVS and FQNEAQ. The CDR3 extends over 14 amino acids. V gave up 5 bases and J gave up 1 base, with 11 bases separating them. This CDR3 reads CASSRGQSNYGYTF. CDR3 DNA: TGTGCCAGCAGCCGAGGACAGAGTAACTATGGCTACACCTTC.

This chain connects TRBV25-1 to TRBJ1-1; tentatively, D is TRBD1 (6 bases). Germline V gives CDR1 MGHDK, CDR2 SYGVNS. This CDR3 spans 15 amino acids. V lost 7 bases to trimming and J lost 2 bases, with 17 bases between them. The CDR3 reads CASIPHGQRNTEAFF. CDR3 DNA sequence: TGTGCCAGCATCCCCCACGGACAGAGAAACACTGAAGCTTTCTTT.

The DNA of the CDR3 is TGTGCCAGCAAGGCGGCAGGGGGGCGGGAGACCCAGTACTTC. The encoded protein is CASKAAGGRETQYF. This sequence joins TRBV28 and TRBJ2-5, with a tentative D call TRBD1 (7 bases). Germline loops: CDR1 MDHEN, CDR2 SYDVKM. Trimming took 7 bases from V and 5 from J, leaving 17 bases between them. This CDR3 is 14 amino acids long.